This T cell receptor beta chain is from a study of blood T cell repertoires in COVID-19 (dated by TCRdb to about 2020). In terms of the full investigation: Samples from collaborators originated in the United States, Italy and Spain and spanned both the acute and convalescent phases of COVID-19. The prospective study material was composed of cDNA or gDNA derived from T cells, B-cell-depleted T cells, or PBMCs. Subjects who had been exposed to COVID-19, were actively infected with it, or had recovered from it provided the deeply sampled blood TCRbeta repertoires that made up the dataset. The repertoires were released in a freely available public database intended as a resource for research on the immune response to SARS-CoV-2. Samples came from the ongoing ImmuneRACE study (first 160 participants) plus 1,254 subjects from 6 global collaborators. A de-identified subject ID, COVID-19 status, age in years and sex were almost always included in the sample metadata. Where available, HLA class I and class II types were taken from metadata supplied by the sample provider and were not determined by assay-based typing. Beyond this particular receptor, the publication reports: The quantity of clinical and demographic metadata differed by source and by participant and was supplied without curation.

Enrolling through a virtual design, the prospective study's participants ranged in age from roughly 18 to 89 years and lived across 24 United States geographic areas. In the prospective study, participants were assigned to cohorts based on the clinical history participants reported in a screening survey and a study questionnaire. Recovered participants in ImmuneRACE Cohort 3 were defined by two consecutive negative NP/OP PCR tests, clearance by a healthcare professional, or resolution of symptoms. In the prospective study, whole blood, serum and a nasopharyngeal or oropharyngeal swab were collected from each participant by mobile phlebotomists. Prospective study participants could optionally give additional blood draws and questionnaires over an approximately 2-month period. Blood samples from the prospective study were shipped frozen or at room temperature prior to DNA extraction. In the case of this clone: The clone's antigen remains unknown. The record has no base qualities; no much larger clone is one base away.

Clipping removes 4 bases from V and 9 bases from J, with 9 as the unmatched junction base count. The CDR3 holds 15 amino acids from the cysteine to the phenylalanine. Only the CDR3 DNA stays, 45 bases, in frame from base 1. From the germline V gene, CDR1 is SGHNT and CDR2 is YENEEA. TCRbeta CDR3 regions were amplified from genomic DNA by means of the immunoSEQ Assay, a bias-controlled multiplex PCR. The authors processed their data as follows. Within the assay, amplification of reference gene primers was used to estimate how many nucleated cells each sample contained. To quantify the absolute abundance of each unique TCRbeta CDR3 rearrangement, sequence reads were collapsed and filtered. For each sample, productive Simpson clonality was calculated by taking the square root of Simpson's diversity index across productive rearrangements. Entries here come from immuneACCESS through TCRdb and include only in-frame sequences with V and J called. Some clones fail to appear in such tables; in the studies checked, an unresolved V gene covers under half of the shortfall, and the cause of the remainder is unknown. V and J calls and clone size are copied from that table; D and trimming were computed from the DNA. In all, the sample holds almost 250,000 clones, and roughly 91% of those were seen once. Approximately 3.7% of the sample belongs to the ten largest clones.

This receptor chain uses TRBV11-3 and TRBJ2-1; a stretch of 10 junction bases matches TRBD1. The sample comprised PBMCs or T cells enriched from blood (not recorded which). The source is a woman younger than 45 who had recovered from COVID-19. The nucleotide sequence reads TGTGCCAGCAGCTCGGGACAGGGGAGAGGTATTGAGCAGTTCTTC. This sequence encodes CASSSGQGRGIEQFF.